Listed here are 20 T cell receptor beta chains from one sample, sequenced in a study of blood T cell repertoires in COVID-19. Profiling relied on immunoSEQ multiplex PCR, and the TCRdb table lists in-frame clones only, not all of them. The sample includes approximately 200,000 clones, approximately 85% of them seen just once. The sequenced sample consisted of PBMCs or T cells enriched from blood (not recorded which). The source is a woman in her twenties or thirties who had recovered from COVID-19.

This chain links TRBV5-5 with TRBJ2-7; TRBD1 might be the D (6 bases). Germline values: CDR1 SGHKS, CDR2 YYEKEE (reference sequence). V lost 3 bases and J 0 bases, leaving 10 bases between the germline ends. This CDR3 contains 14 residues. CDR3 residues: CASSSQGSSYEQYF. The CDR3 bases are TGTGCCAGCAGCTCCCAGGGGAGCTCCTACGAGCAGTACTTC. The full variable domain, with the rest looked up from reference TRBV5-5 and TRBJ2-7, is DAGVTQSPTHLIKTRGQQVTLRCSPISGHKSVSWYQQVLGQGPQFIFQYYEKEERGRGNFPDRFSARQFPNYSSELNVNALLLGDSALYLCASSSQGSSYEQYFGPGTRLTVT.

The V and J genes are TRBV7-9 and TRBJ2-7; TRBD1 is a possible D gene (5 bases). Germline values: CDR1 SEHNR, CDR2 FQNEAQ (reference sequence). Trimming took off 2 bases at V and 2 bases at J, with 7 bases between the two ends. CDR3 size: 13 residues. CDR3 coding DNA: TGTGCCAGCAGCTTAACAGGCCCCTACGAGCAGTACTTC. Its translation: CASSLTGPYEQYF.

The chain couples TRBV28 to TRBJ1-2; no reliable D call. The CDR3 extends over 13 amino acids. The V end was cut by 6 bases, the J end by 4 bases, with 12 bases between. Looked up from germline, CDR1 is MDHEN and CDR2 is SYDVKM. The CDR3 DNA reads as TGTGCCAGCAGACCGAACAGCCTCTATGGCTACACCTTC. As protein: CASRPNSLYGYTF.

This clone occurred once. This chain uses TRBV6-5 with TRBJ2-7; TRBD1 matches at 8 bases. Germline V gene lookup returns CDR1 MNHEY and CDR2 SVGAGI. The CDR3 extends over 15 amino acids. Losses at the gene ends were 0 bases for V and 4 bases for J; bases not matched to a gene: 5. The CDR3 spells CASSYSWQGAYEQYF. For the CDR3, the DNA is TGTGCCAGCAGTTACTCGTGGCAGGGGGCGTACGAGCAGTACTTC.

This chain connects TRBV12-3 or TRBV12-4 to TRBJ2-1; TRBD2 is a possible D gene (7 bases). Trimming took 6 bases from V and 9 from J, leaving 12 bases between them. The CDR3 consists of 12 residues. Written as DNA, the CDR3 is TGTGCCAGCAGCCCGGGGGGCGGTGAGCAGTTCTTC. Protein product: CASSPGGGEQFF.

V gene TRBV13 combines with J gene TRBJ2-7, with 7 bases matching TRBD1. The CDR3 length is 14 residues. The V and J ends lost 4 bases and 0 bases, in that order; junction bases with no gene match: 3. Germline V lookup: CDR1 PRHDT, CDR2 FYEKMQ (reference sequence). As DNA, the CDR3 is TGTGCCAGCAGCTGGGGACAGAGCTCCTACGAGCAGTACTTC. It codes for CASSWGQSSYEQYF.

This clone has only one observation. The chain has TRBV19 and TRBJ2-7; 10 nucleotides line up with TRBD1. V lost 7 bases and J lost 2; bases outside the gene matches: 11. The CDR3 is made up of 16 amino acids. CDR1 is LNHDA and CDR2 is SQIVND in the germline V gene (reference sequence). CDR3 nucleotides: TGTGCCAGTATGAGTGACAGGGGGCAGGAACCCTACGAGCAGTACTTC. Translated: CASMSDRGQEPYEQYF.

The chain is built from TRBV25-1 and TRBJ1-1; D not resolved. The germline V and J ends were trimmed by 1 base and 7 bases, with 10 bases remaining between them. In germline, CDR1 is MGHDK, CDR2 SYGVNS. CDR3 length equals 13 residues. CDR3 sequence reads: CASSELVFIEAFF. CDR3 DNA: TGTGCCAGCAGTGAATTAGTTTTTATTGAAGCTTTCTTT.

V is TRBV7-9 and J is TRBJ2-7; tentatively, D is TRBD1 (7 bases). The V end lost 5 bases, the J end lost 0 bases, and 14 bases lay between the germline ends. The CDR3 covers 15 residues. Germline CDR1 reads SEHNR; CDR2 reads FQNEAQ (reference sequence). Here the CDR3 DNA reads TGTGCCAGCAGCCAGGGGGGTCCCTACTCCTACGAGCAGTACTTC. It specifies CASSQGGPYSYEQYF.

The rearrangement links TRBV11-1 to TRBJ2-7; weak D call: TRBD1 (7 bases). The germline V gene encodes CDR1 SGHAT and CDR2 FQDESV (reference sequence). The CDR3 sequence is 15 residues long. The V end was cut by 4 bases, the J end by 6 bases, with 19 bases between. The CDR3 region is CASSYRQGIGSEQYF. DNA of the CDR3: TGTGCCAGCAGCTATCGACAGGGAATCGGGAGCGAGCAGTACTTC.

The DNA for the CDR3 is TGTGCCAGCAGTGAAACAGGGGGAGATGGCTACACCTTC. Encoded protein: CASSETGGDGYTF. This rearrangement joins TRBV6-1 to TRBJ1-2; 8 bases fit TRBD1. The CDR3 sequence is 13 residues long. CDR1 is MNHNS and CDR2 is SASEGT in the germline V gene. Trimming cost V 2 bases and J 6 bases; bases outside gene matches: 2.

This clone showed up just once. The chain couples TRBV11-3 to TRBJ2-3; tentative D call: TRBD1 (6 bases). The CDR3 extends over 16 amino acids. The germline V gene encodes CDR1 SGHNT and CDR2 YENEEA. Between the trimmed V and J ends, which lost 0 bases and 2 bases, there was a span of 12 bases. CDR3: CASSLDGGSSTDTQYF. The CDR3, as DNA: TGTGCCAGCAGCTTAGATGGGGGCAGTTCCACAGATACGCAGTATTTT.

The sample holds a few counts of this clone. J is TRBJ1-5 and V is TRBV7-2; 8 bases are shared with TRBD1. V trimming: 1 base; J trimming: 3 bases; junction bases outside the gene matches: 8. The germline CDR1 and CDR2 sequences are SGHTA and FQGNSA. The CDR3 contains 17 residues. The CDR3 DNA is TGTGCCAGCAGCTTAGTCGGCGCAGGGGGCTCCAATCAGCCCCAGCATTTT. This codes for CASSLVGAGGSNQPQHF. Combining the CDR3 with reference TRBV7-2 and TRBJ1-5 gives the whole variable domain GAGVSQSPSNKVTEKGKDVELRCDPISGHTALYWYRQSLGQGLEFLIYFQGNSAPDKSGLPSDRFSAERTGGSVSTLTIQRTQQEDSAVYLCASSLVGAGGSNQPQHFGDGTRLSIL.

This chain joins TRBV5-1 and TRBJ1-4; unclear D gene. Deletions cut 3 bases from V and 8 bases from J, with 17 bases between. The germline CDR1 and CDR2 sequences are SGHRS and YFSETQ. The CDR3 runs to 15 residues. This CDR3 reads CASSSEVSGGEKLFF. CDR3 coding DNA: TGCGCCAGCAGCTCCGAGGTTTCGGGCGGGGAAAAACTGTTTTTT.

The J gene is TRBJ2-7, the V gene TRBV7-9; 7 bases are shared with TRBD1. This CDR3 has 12 amino acids. The trim removed 3 bases at V and 6 bases at J, leaving 2 bases unmatched. CDR1 SEHNR and CDR2 FQNEAQ come from the germline V gene (reference sequence). This CDR3 reads CASSFDRAEQYF. CDR3 bases: TGTGCCAGCAGCTTCGACAGGGCCGAGCAGTACTTC.

This clone appeared once. The chain uses TRBV18 and TRBJ1-5; maybe TRBD1 (5 bases). Germline assignment: CDR1 KGHSH and CDR2 LQKENI. The CDR3 is 13 residues long. V lost 8 bases and J 9 bases, leaving 17 bases between the germline ends. The CDR3: CASASQGGRPQHF. CDR3 bases: TGTGCCAGCGCTTCCCAGGGCGGAAGGCCCCAGCATTTT.

This clone was counted between two and nine times. V and J are TRBV5-4 and TRBJ1-6; no reliable D call. The CDR3 has 15 amino acids. From germline, CDR1 is SGHNT and CDR2 YYREEE (reference sequence). V dropped 0 bases and J dropped 5 bases, with 9 bases sitting between them. The CDR3 DNA sequence: TGTGCCAGCAGCTTGGACAGTCAGAATAATTCACCCCTCCACTTT. Translation: CASSLDSQNNSPLHF.

This chain joins TRBV14 and TRBJ2-1; D may be TRBD2 (6 bases). Trimming left V 4 bases short and J 2 bases short, with 15 bases between. CDR1 is SGHDN and CDR2 is FVKESK in the germline V gene. The CDR3 totals 16 residues. CDR3 in DNA: TGTGCCAGCAGCCCCCAAGTTAGCGGAGCCTACAATGAGCAGTTCTTC. Its protein is CASSPQVSGAYNEQFF.

This chain joins TRBV29-1 and TRBJ2-1, with D possibly being TRBD1 (5 bases). Trimming stripped 4 bases from V and 0 bases from J, with 10 bases between. The V gene's germline CDR1 is SQVTM and CDR2 ANQGSEA. CDR3 size: 14 residues. This chain's CDR3 is CSVAQDRSYNEQFF. CDR3 DNA: TGCAGCGTTGCACAGGATCGCTCCTACAATGAGCAGTTCTTC.

Worth noting for this clone: Mismatch with germline at one junction end may stem from a read error. The rearrangement uses TRBV5-8 and TRBJ2-7, with TRBD1 identical over 8 bases. The CDR3 consists of 11 residues. CDR1 and CDR2 (germline): SGHTS, YDEGEE. CDR3 nucleotides: TGTGCCAGCAGCTTGCGACAGGGGATGAGGTTC. This gives the protein CASSLRQGMRF.